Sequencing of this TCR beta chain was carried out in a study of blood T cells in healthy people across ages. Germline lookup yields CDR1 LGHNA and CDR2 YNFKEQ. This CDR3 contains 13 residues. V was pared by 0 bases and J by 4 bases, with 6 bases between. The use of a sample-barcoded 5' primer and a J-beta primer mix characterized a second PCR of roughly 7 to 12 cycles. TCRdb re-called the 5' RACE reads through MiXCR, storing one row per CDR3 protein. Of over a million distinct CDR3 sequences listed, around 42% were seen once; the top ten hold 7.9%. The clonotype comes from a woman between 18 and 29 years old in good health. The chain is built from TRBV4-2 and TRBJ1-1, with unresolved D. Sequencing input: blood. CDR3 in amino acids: CASSQELGTEAFF. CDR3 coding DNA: TGTGCCAGCAGCCAAGAACTCGGCACTGAAGCTTTCTTT.